A selection of T cell receptor beta chains follows, all from one sample in a study of blood T cells in healthy people across ages. TCRdb re-derived calls from the 5' RACE reads in MiXCR, one entry per CDR3 protein. The data show 920,000 or so distinct CDR3 sequences, roughly 45% seen once. The specimen sequenced was blood. These receptors were obtained from a woman aged 55-69 years in good health. The CDR3 runs from the conserved cysteine through the conserved F or W. D genes are given only for firm matches. Size is stated for part of the rows, as once, few or many counts, or as a class when the clone is expanded.

J gene: TRBJ2-2
clone size: .
V gene: TRBV4-1
D gene: TRBD1
CDR3 protein: CASSPRTGGRTGELFF
CDR3 DNA: TGCGCCAGCAGCCCACGGACAGGGGGCCGGACCGGGGAGCTGTTTTTT

J gene: TRBJ2-5
clone size: few
V gene: TRBV27
D gene: .
CDR3 protein: CASSLLGLFETQYF
CDR3 DNA: TGTGCCAGCAGTTTATTAGGCCTCTTTGAGACCCAGTACTTC

J gene: TRBJ2-1
clone size: few
V gene: TRBV29-1
D gene: TRBD2
CDR3 protein: CSVSGLAGKHNEQFF
CDR3 DNA: TGCAGCGTTTCAGGACTAGCGGGTAAACACAATGAGCAGTTCTTC

J gene: TRBJ2-1
clone size: .
V gene: TRBV20-1
D gene: TRBD2
CDR3 protein: CSALGTSGSKNEQFF
CDR3 DNA: TGCAGTGCACTAGGGACTAGCGGGAGTAAAAATGAGCAGTTCTTC

J gene: TRBJ2-3
clone size: few
V gene: TRBV24-1
D gene: .
CDR3 protein: CATSDPASEEGDTQYF
CDR3 DNA: TGTGCCACCAGTGACCCGGCTAGCGAGGAAGGAGATACGCAGTATTTT

J gene: TRBJ2-7
clone size: .
V gene: TRBV6-5
D gene: TRBD2
CDR3 protein: CASSSTTSGIYEQYF
CDR3 DNA: TGTGCCAGCAGTTCTACGACTAGCGGGATTTACGAGCAGTACTTC

J gene: TRBJ2-7
clone size: .
V gene: TRBV9
D gene: TRBD1
CDR3 protein: CASSATGTGAHEQYF
CDR3 DNA: TGTGCCAGCAGCGCAACCGGGACAGGGGCGCACGAGCAGTACTTC

J gene: TRBJ2-7
clone size: .
V gene: TRBV12-3/TRBV12-4
D gene: TRBD2
CDR3 protein: CASSRSGSAYNEQYF
CDR3 DNA: TGTGCCAGCAGCCGTAGCGGGAGTGCCTACAATGAGCAGTACTTC

J gene: TRBJ2-1
clone size: .
V gene: TRBV20-1
D gene: .
CDR3 protein: CSALKTPSSYNEQFF
CDR3 DNA: TGCAGTGCGCTCAAGACCCCCAGCTCCTACAATGAGCAGTTCTTC

J gene: TRBJ2-3
clone size: many
V gene: TRBV10-3
D gene: .
CDR3 protein: CAISESGSTDTQYF
CDR3 DNA: TGTGCCATCAGTGAGTCGGGCTCCACAGATACGCAGTATTTT

J gene: TRBJ1-4
clone size: once
V gene: TRBV9
D gene: .
CDR3 protein: CTSSDGRTNEKLFF
CDR3 DNA: TGTACCAGCAGCGATGGCAGAACTAATGAAAAACTGTTTTTT

J gene: TRBJ2-1
clone size: .
V gene: TRBV10-2
D gene: .
CDR3 protein: CASSAFSNSYNEQFF
CDR3 DNA: TGCGCCAGCAGTGCTTTCAGTAACTCCTACAATGAGCAGTTCTTC

J gene: TRBJ2-5
clone size: .
V gene: TRBV7-2
D gene: .
CDR3 protein: CASSLDGAYQETQYF
CDR3 DNA: TGTGCCAGCAGCTTAGACGGGGCGTACCAAGAGACCCAGTACTTC

J gene: TRBJ2-3
clone size: few
V gene: TRBV3-1
D gene: .
CDR3 protein: CASSQDAVRGTDTQYF
CDR3 DNA: TGTGCCAGCAGCCAAGATGCCGTAAGGGGCACAGATACGCAGTATTTT

J gene: TRBJ2-5
clone size: few
V gene: TRBV29-1
D gene: .
CDR3 protein: CSVGDSGQYF
CDR3 DNA: TGCAGCGTGGGGGACAGCGGGCAGTACTTC

J gene: TRBJ2-7
clone size: many
V gene: TRBV28
D gene: .
CDR3 protein: CASKGNYEQYF
CDR3 DNA: TGTGCCAGCAAGGGGAACTACGAGCAGTACTTC

J gene: TRBJ2-7
clone size: .
V gene: TRBV20-1
D gene: .
CDR3 protein: CSATPDARIEQYF
CDR3 DNA: TGCAGTGCTACTCCGGACGCGCGGATCGAGCAGTACTTC

J gene: TRBJ2-1
clone size: few
V gene: TRBV27
D gene: .
CDR3 protein: CASSFWGNEQFF
CDR3 DNA: TGTGCCAGCAGTTTTTGGGGAAATGAGCAGTTCTTC

J gene: TRBJ2-5
clone size: .
V gene: TRBV5-1
D gene: .
CDR3 protein: CASSLTGVNIETQYF
CDR3 DNA: TGCGCCAGCAGCTTGACGGGAGTAAATATAGAGACCCAGTACTTC

J gene: TRBJ1-6
clone size: few
V gene: TRBV6-2/TRBV6-3
D gene: .
CDR3 protein: CASSWAPPNSPLHF
CDR3 DNA: TGTGCCAGCAGTTGGGCACCCCCTAATTCACCCCTCCACTTT

J gene: TRBJ2-1
clone size: .
V gene: TRBV20-1
D gene: TRBD2
CDR3 protein: CSALSTSGSLGEQFF
CDR3 DNA: TGCAGTGCCCTCTCGACTAGCGGGAGCCTTGGCGAGCAGTTCTTC

J gene: TRBJ2-1
clone size: .
V gene: TRBV6-2/TRBV6-3
D gene: TRBD1
CDR3 protein: CASSDRVSEQFF
CDR3 DNA: TGTGCCAGCAGCGACAGGGTTTCTGAGCAGTTCTTC

J gene: TRBJ2-6
clone size: .
V gene: TRBV2
D gene: .
CDR3 protein: CASNDDSGANVLTF
CDR3 DNA: TGTGCCAGCAATGATGACTCTGGGGCCAACGTCCTGACTTTC

J gene: TRBJ2-7
clone size: few
V gene: TRBV27
D gene: .
CDR3 protein: CASSPDRSFSYEQYF
CDR3 DNA: TGTGCCAGCAGTCCCGACAGGTCATTTTCCTACGAGCAGTACTTC

J gene: TRBJ2-5
clone size: .
V gene: TRBV6-2/TRBV6-3
D gene: TRBD2
CDR3 protein: CASSPRTSGTSYNEQYF
CDR3 DNA: TGTGCCAGCAGTCCACGGACTAGCGGGACCTCCTACAATGAGCAGTACTTC

J gene: TRBJ2-7
clone size: once
V gene: TRBV12-3/TRBV12-4
D gene: TRBD1
CDR3 protein: CASRGKTGVAHEQYF
CDR3 DNA: TGTGCCAGCAGGGGGAAGACAGGGGTGGCCCACGAGCAGTACTTC

J gene: TRBJ2-5
clone size: .
V gene: TRBV6-6
D gene: TRBD2
CDR3 protein: CACSSGTSREQYF
CDR3 DNA: TGTGCCTGCAGTTCTGGGACTAGCCGTGAGCAGTACTTC

J gene: TRBJ2-3
clone size: few
V gene: TRBV20-1
D gene: .
CDR3 protein: CSARSPPSGEVGRDTQYF
CDR3 DNA: TGCAGTGCTAGATCCCCCCCCTCGGGGGAGGTAGGGAGAGATACGCAGTATTTT